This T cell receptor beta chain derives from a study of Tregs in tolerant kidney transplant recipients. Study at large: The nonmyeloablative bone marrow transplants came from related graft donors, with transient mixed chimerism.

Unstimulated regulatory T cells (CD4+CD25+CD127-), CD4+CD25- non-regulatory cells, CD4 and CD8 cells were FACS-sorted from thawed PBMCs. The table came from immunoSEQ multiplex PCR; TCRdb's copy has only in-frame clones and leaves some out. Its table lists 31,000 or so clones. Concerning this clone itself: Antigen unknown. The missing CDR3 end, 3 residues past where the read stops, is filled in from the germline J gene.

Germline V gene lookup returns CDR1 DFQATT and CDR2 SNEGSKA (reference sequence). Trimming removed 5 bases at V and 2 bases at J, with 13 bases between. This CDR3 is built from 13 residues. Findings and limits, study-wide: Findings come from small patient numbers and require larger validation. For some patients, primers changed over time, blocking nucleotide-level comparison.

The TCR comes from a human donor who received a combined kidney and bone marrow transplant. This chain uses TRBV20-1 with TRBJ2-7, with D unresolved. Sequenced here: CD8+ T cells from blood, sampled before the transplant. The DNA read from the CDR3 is TGCAGTGCTCACCAGACTGATACCTACGAG. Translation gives CSAHQTDTYE. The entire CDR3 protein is CSAHQTDTYEQYF.